This is a list of T cell receptor beta chains from one sample in a study of blood T cells in healthy people across ages. TCRdb redid the calling of the 5' RACE reads with MiXCR, one entry per CDR3 protein. The table has 700,000 to 950,000 distinct CDR3 sequences, 58% seen once. The sample taken for sequencing was blood. These receptors all stem from a man aged 25 to 40 in good health. Each CDR3 is given without its conserved first and last residue. A D gene is named only where the DNA matches it firmly.

D gene: .; V gene: TRBV10-2; J gene: TRBJ2-5; CDR3 length: 14; CDR3 protein: ARKDSRIPPQETQY
D gene: TRBD2; V gene: TRBV3-1; J gene: TRBJ2-3; CDR3 length: 14; CDR3 protein: ASSQDRLASTDTQY
D gene: TRBD1; V gene: TRBV6-6; J gene: TRBJ2-5; CDR3 length: 9; CDR3 protein: ASRNRDRGY
D gene: .; V gene: TRBV12-3/TRBV12-4; J gene: TRBJ2-3; CDR3 length: 11; CDR3 protein: ASRRLSGDTQY
D gene: TRBD1; V gene: TRBV29-1; J gene: TRBJ2-7; CDR3 length: 12; CDR3 protein: SVDTGALSYEQY
D gene: .; V gene: TRBV4-2; J gene: TRBJ2-7; CDR3 length: 12; CDR3 protein: ASSQALGTYEQY
D gene: .; V gene: TRBV5-1; J gene: TRBJ2-5; CDR3 length: 13; CDR3 protein: ASSSGSPGEETQY
D gene: .; V gene: TRBV20-1; J gene: TRBJ1-1; CDR3 length: 10; CDR3 protein: SARTLNTEAF
D gene: .; V gene: TRBV5-1; J gene: .; CDR3 length: 13; CDR3 protein: ASSLGPARTGEQY
D gene: .; V gene: TRBV3-1; J gene: TRBJ2-3; CDR3 length: 10; CDR3 protein: VSSLRTDTQY
D gene: TRBD2; V gene: TRBV6-5; J gene: TRBJ2-1; CDR3 length: 11; CDR3 protein: ASNSGDYSEQF
D gene: TRBD2; V gene: TRBV20-1; J gene: TRBJ2-1; CDR3 length: 13; CDR3 protein: SARDPWTSTNEQF
D gene: .; V gene: TRBV25-1; J gene: TRBJ2-7; CDR3 length: 11; CDR3 protein: ASGRTETYEQY
D gene: .; V gene: TRBV7-2; J gene: TRBJ2-1; CDR3 length: 9; CDR3 protein: ASSISDEQF
D gene: .; V gene: TRBV20-1; J gene: TRBJ2-1; CDR3 length: 11; CDR3 protein: SATQRFYNEQF
D gene: TRBD1; V gene: TRBV20-1; J gene: TRBJ1-2; CDR3 length: 12; CDR3 protein: SARDRTGSYGYT
D gene: .; V gene: TRBV7-2; J gene: TRBJ2-7; CDR3 length: 13; CDR3 protein: ASSLDWVTSYEQY
D gene: TRBD1; V gene: TRBV25-1; J gene: TRBJ2-2; CDR3 length: 14; CDR3 protein: ASSEGQGILGGELF
D gene: TRBD2; V gene: TRBV6-6; J gene: TRBJ2-4; CDR3 length: 14; CDR3 protein: ASSYAGTSGSEKGY
D gene: .; V gene: TRBV5-5; J gene: .; CDR3 length: 11; CDR3 protein: ASSLNSAREQY
D gene: .; V gene: TRBV7-2; J gene: TRBJ2-6; CDR3 length: 14; CDR3 protein: ASSLDIRSGANVLT
D gene: .; V gene: TRBV28; J gene: TRBJ1-2; CDR3 length: 9; CDR3 protein: ASSSGPGYT
D gene: .; V gene: TRBV15; J gene: TRBJ2-1; CDR3 length: 16; CDR3 protein: ATSRDFQGPSSYNEQF
D gene: .; V gene: TRBV12-3/TRBV12-4; J gene: .; CDR3 length: 11; CDR3 protein: ASRPTRSYEQY
D gene: .; V gene: TRBV25-1; J gene: TRBJ2-1; CDR3 length: 12; CDR3 protein: ASRDGTTHNEQF
D gene: TRBD2; V gene: TRBV20-1; J gene: TRBJ2-5; CDR3 length: 11; CDR3 protein: SASGRADYEQY
D gene: .; V gene: TRBV7-2; J gene: TRBJ1-2; CDR3 length: 11; CDR3 protein: ASSFTGDYGHT
D gene: .; V gene: TRBV2; J gene: TRBJ1-2; CDR3 length: 10; CDR3 protein: ASSVNPSGYT
D gene: .; V gene: TRBV4-3; J gene: TRBJ2-1; CDR3 length: 17; CDR3 protein: ASSQDRRREDLIRNEQF
D gene: .; V gene: TRBV15; J gene: TRBJ1-6; CDR3 length: 11; CDR3 protein: ATSRDRNSPLH
D gene: TRBD2; V gene: TRBV20-1; J gene: TRBJ2-3; CDR3 length: 13; CDR3 protein: SASGRTASTDTQY
D gene: .; V gene: TRBV15; J gene: TRBJ2-3; CDR3 length: 11; CDR3 protein: ATSRDYSDTQY
D gene: .; V gene: TRBV7-9; J gene: TRBJ1-2; CDR3 length: 15; CDR3 protein: ASSLSTAEGLGKGYT
D gene: .; V gene: TRBV29-1; J gene: TRBJ2-1; CDR3 length: 9; CDR3 protein: SVEVDDEQF
D gene: .; V gene: TRBV5-1; J gene: TRBJ1-2; CDR3 length: 14; CDR3 protein: ASSLQKSAPNYGYT
D gene: .; V gene: TRBV20-1; J gene: .; CDR3 length: 13; CDR3 protein: SARDFRGGVETQY
D gene: .; V gene: TRBV4-3; J gene: TRBJ2-7; CDR3 length: 13; CDR3 protein: ASSPSVLISYEQY
D gene: .; V gene: TRBV20-1; J gene: TRBJ2-5; CDR3 length: 11; CDR3 protein: SARHRVGETQY